Reported below is one T cell receptor beta chain. Sequencing was performed with immunoSEQ multiplex PCR; in TCRdb, only in-frame clones are kept and a portion is missing. Here the sample spans tens of thousands of clones, roughly 91% being singletons. This specimen comes from a study of T cell changes during pregnancy in multiple sclerosis. The CDR3 contains 16 residues. Per germline, CDR1 LNHDA and CDR2 SQIVND (reference sequence). V was clipped by 6 bases and J by 3 bases; unmatched bases: 7. The rearrangement links TRBV19 to TRBJ2-2; TRBD2 aligns across 10 bases. The sequenced sample was CD4+ T cells from peripheral blood mononuclear cells, obtained in the third trimester of pregnancy. The origin of this receptor is a female donor with multiple sclerosis, enrolled in a pregnancy study. Here the CDR3 reads CASSVAGGTDTGELFF. DNA for the CDR3: TGTGCCAGTAGCGTAGCGGGAGGTACGGACACCGGGGAGCTGTTTTTT. Filled out from reference TRBV19 and TRBJ2-2, the complete variable domain reads DGGITQSPKYLFRKEGQNVTLSCEQNLNHDAMYWYRQDPGQGLRLIYYSQIVNDFQKGDIAEGYSVSREKKESFPLTVTSAQKNPTAFYLCASSVAGGTDTGELFFGEGSRLTVL.